This TCR beta chain was observed in a study of blood T cell repertoires in COVID-19. As for the study in general: Collection of acute and convalescent COVID-19 samples took place in the United States, Italy and Spain. Sources were T cells, B-cell-depleted T cells, or PBMCs; the material itself was cDNA or gDNA.

This clone was found a few times. There are 17 residues in the CDR3. With 0 bases clipped from V and 4 bases from J, the junction kept 3 bases outside the gene matches. Germline CDR1 and CDR2: SGDLS and YYNGEE. Per the original methods: By means of reference gene primer amplification, nucleated cell counts were estimated. Measured with immunoSEQ multiplex PCR; TCRdb has only the in-frame clones, and not every one. The V and J calls and clone size are taken from that table; D and trimming were inferred from the DNA. The table has about 58,000 clones, about 85% seen once. This chain uses TRBV9 with TRBJ2-1; 14 bases are a match to TRBD2. The sample taken for sequencing was peripheral blood. This clonotype was obtained from a middle-aged man with active COVID-19. The CDR3 DNA is TGTGCCAGCAGCGTAGCAGGGACTAGCGGGGGTTACAATGAGCAGTTCTTC. Translating gives CASSVAGTSGGYNEQFF.